Presented here are 17 T cell receptor beta chains from one specimen sequenced in a study of T-cell reconstitution after alpha-beta-depleted transplantation in children listed by TCRdb under 2016. Libraries were built with PCR. Sequencer: Illumina HiSeq 2500. TCR library preparation used molecular barcoding, with unique molecular identifiers applied to normalize quantification of the TCRbeta repertoire. The raw public reads went through TCRdb reprocessing: fastp at Q25, MiXCR clone calling, in-frame beta chains kept. Records with the same CDR3 protein are collapsed into one entry carrying the most frequent genes and DNA. The sample has fewer than 550,000 distinct CDR3 sequences on record, over 10% of them singletons. The ten largest clones take up approximately 15% of the sample. Explained via the paper, the treatment or condition label denotes: allogeneic hematopoietic cell transplantation with graft depleted of TCRalphabeta T cells and CD19 B cells.

The sequenced sample was PBMCs, mostly from graft donor cells, obtained 180 days after TCRalphabeta/CD19-depleted stem cell transplant. The receptors were sampled from a female patient aged 2-9 years who had a stem cell transplant for aplastic anemia, so the T cells may come from the graft donor.

The genes are TRBV29-1 and TRBJ2-7; 7 nucleotides match TRBD1. V trimming: 5 bases; J trimming: 2 bases; junction bases outside the gene matches: 6. This CDR3 comprises 13 residues. Germline V CDR1 and CDR2: SQVTM, ANQGSEA. The CDR3 is CSVKLDRAYEQYF. The CDR3 coding sequence is TGCAGCGTTAAACTCGACAGGGCCTACGAGCAGTACTTC.

The table lists this clonotype with many counts. V and J are TRBV20-1 and TRBJ2-7; the match to TRBD1 covers 9 bases. J was trimmed by 4 bases and V by 5 bases; bases with no gene match: 6. CDR1 and CDR2 (germline): DFQATT, SNEGSKA (reference sequence). The CDR3 is 13 residues long. Here the CDR3 DNA reads TGCAGTGCTGGGACAGGGTTTACGTACGAGCAGTACTTC. Amino acid sequence: CSAGTGFTYEQYF.

The chain couples TRBV6-5 to TRBJ2-2; D might be TRBD2 (5 bases). The V and J ends lost 0 bases and 5 bases respectively, with 16 bases between them. CDR1 is MNHEY and CDR2 is SVGAGI in the germline V gene. This CDR3 region has 17 residues. The chain's CDR3 is CASSYSSRAHSTGELFF. In nucleotides, the CDR3 is TGTGCCAGCAGTTACTCGTCGCGGGCCCACTCTACCGGGGAGCTGTTTTTT.

This chain connects TRBV6-5 to TRBJ2-7, with D perhaps TRBD1 (6 bases). Germline values: CDR1 MNHEY, CDR2 SVGAGI. Trimming took 5 bases from V and 3 from J, leaving 14 bases between them. CDR3 length equals 14 residues. The CDR3 loop reads CASSRGQRDYEQYF. The CDR3 DNA sequence: TGTGCCAGCAGTCGCGGACAGAGGGACTACGAGCAGTACTTC.

This clonotype was seen many times. The CDR3: CASSLRDRPSSTQYF. For the CDR3, the DNA is TGTGCCAGCAGCTTAAGGGACAGGCCTTCTTCTACGCAGTATTTT. This chain connects TRBV11-2 to TRBJ2-3; 8 bases align to TRBD1. Germline V CDR1 and CDR2: SGHAT, FQNNGV. With V trimmed by 2 bases and J by 8 bases, 9 bases remained unmatched. The CDR3 runs to 15 residues. Filled out from reference TRBV11-2 and TRBJ2-3, the complete variable domain reads EAGVAQSPRYKIIEKRQSVAFWCNPISGHATLYWYQQILGQGPKLLIQFQNNGVVDDSQLPKDRFSAERLKGVDSTLKIQPAKLEDSAVYLCASSLRDRPSSTQYFGPGTRLTVL.

This clonotype was seen many times. The rearrangement joins TRBV27 to TRBJ2-5; TRBD1 or TRBD2 may be the D gene (5 bases each). Germline CDR1 MNHEY, CDR2 SMNVEV (reference sequence). The CDR3 spans 16 residues. The ends were cut back, 5 bases at V and 4 bases at J, with 20 bases in the middle. CDR3 residues: CASSLIGTAPRETQYF. The CDR3 DNA reads as TGTGCCAGCAGTCTGATCGGGACGGCCCCCCGAGAGACCCAGTACTTC.

The sample holds a few counts of this clonotype. The V call is TRBV18, the J call TRBJ2-7, with TRBD1 identical over 7 bases. Germline V CDR1 and CDR2: KGHSH, LQKENI. The CDR3 has 14 amino acids. The ends lost 4 bases at V and 3 bases at J; junction bases unmatched: 6. The CDR3 loop is CASSQETGDYEQYF. CDR3 nucleotides: TGTGCCAGCTCACAAGAAACAGGGGACTACGAGCAGTACTTC. Complete variable domain (other parts from reference TRBV18 and TRBJ2-7): NAGVMQNPRHLVRRRGQEARLRCSPMKGHSHVYWYRQLPEEGLKFMVYLQKENIIDESGMPKERFSAEFPKEGPSILRIQQVVRGDSAAYFCASSQETGDYEQYFGPGTRLTVT.

This clonotype was counted between two and nine times. The CDR3 reads CASSQDYGRNQPQHF. The CDR3 DNA reads TGTGCCAGCAGCCAAGATTATGGGAGAAATCAGCCCCAGCATTTT. This chain uses TRBV3-1 with TRBJ1-5; D remains unclear. Per germline, CDR1 LGHDT and CDR2 YNNKEL (reference sequence). This CDR3 spans 15 amino acids. Deletions cut 0 bases from V and 4 bases from J, with 10 bases between. Supplemented by reference TRBV3-1 and TRBJ1-5, the full variable domain reads DTAVSQTPKYLVTQMGNDKSIKCEQNLGHDTMYWYKQDSKKFLKIMFSYNNKELIINETVPNRFSPKSPDKAHLNLHINSLELGDSAVYFCASSQDYGRNQPQHFGDGTRLSIL.

A few counts support this clonotype. The chain is built from TRBV28 and TRBJ2-5, with 8 bases aligning to TRBD1. Germline CDR1 MDHEN, CDR2 SYDVKM. V shed 6 bases, J shed 7 bases, and the junction held 10 bases outside the gene matches. The CDR3 extends over 14 amino acids. The DNA of the CDR3 is TGTGCCAGCAGCTCATGGGACAGGACGAGGACCCAGTACTTC. Its translation is CASSSWDRTRTQYF.

The gene calls are TRBV27 and TRBJ1-5, with 10 bases fitting TRBD1. The V gene's germline CDR1 is MNHEY and CDR2 SMNVEV (reference sequence). The CDR3 totals 19 residues. V was clipped by 5 bases and J by 0 bases; unmatched bases: 13. The CDR3 DNA reads as TGTGCCAGCAGTCCCCTCCTTCTTGGGACAGGGGCTAGCAATCAGCCCCAGCATTTT. This encodes CASSPLLLGTGASNQPQHF.

This clonotype was seen a handful of times. The V call is TRBV20-1, the J call TRBJ2-6; the D is unclear. V was cut by 3 bases and J by 4 bases, with 13 bases left in between. CDR3 length: 15 residues. Germline CDR1 and CDR2: DFQATT and SNEGSKA (reference sequence). The CDR3 here is CSARRTPRGANVLTF. The CDR3 DNA follows: TGCAGTGCTAGGAGGACCCCCCGCGGGGCCAACGTCCTGACTTTC.

This clonotype was detected only a few times. This chain uses TRBV29-1 with TRBJ2-7; D may match TRBD1 or TRBD2 (5 bases each). V lost 4 bases to trimming and J lost 2 bases, with 12 bases between them. This CDR3 has 13 amino acids. Germline values: CDR1 SQVTM, CDR2 ANQGSEA. This CDR3 reads CSVAPGLPYEQYF. DNA of the CDR3: TGCAGCGTTGCGCCGGGGCTTCCCTACGAGCAGTACTTC.

This clonotype was counted many times. This chain connects TRBV25-1 to TRBJ2-5; TRBD2 matches at 7 bases. CDR1 is MGHDK and CDR2 is SYGVNS in the germline V gene. This CDR3 is 16 amino acids long. V lost 1 base and J lost 3; bases outside the gene matches: 8. CDR3 DNA: TGTGCCAGCAGTGAATTCCCTAGCGGAACCAAAGAGACCCAGTACTTC. Its translation is CASSEFPSGTKETQYF.

This clonotype occurred many times. V and J are TRBV5-1 and TRBJ2-3; D uncertain. CDR3 length: 15 amino acids. Trimming cost V 4 bases and J 2 bases, with 14 bases left between them. Germline CDR1 reads SGHRS; CDR2 reads YFSETQ. CDR3 nucleotides: TGCGCCAGCAGCGATCTCAAAACTACCACAGATACGCAGTATTTT. It yields the protein CASSDLKTTTDTQYF.

The chain combines TRBV15 with TRBJ1-3; no reliable D call. Germline V gene data show CDR1 as LNHNV and CDR2 as YYDKDF (reference sequence). V lost 1 base to trimming and J lost 1 base, with 8 bases between them. There are 15 residues in the CDR3. This chain's CDR3 is CATSRGFTSGNTIYF. The CDR3 nucleotides are TGTGCCACCAGCAGAGGATTTACATCTGGAAACACCATATATTTT.

The J gene is TRBJ2-7, the V gene TRBV27, with a tentative D call TRBD1 (6 bases). The CDR3 contains 16 residues. Looked up from germline, CDR1 is MNHEY and CDR2 is SMNVEV (reference sequence). V shed 5 bases and J shed 2 bases, with 19 bases lying between them. Here the CDR3 DNA reads TGTGCCAGCAGTCTCATTCCCTACAGGGTTCCCTACGAGCAGTACTTC. This translates into CASSLIPYRVPYEQYF.

This clonotype has a handful of counts. The chain combines TRBV4-2 with TRBJ2-1; D is unresolved. This CDR3 is 15 amino acids long. Deletions cut 1 base from V and 2 bases from J, with 9 bases between. Germline V CDR1 and CDR2: LGHNA, YNFKEQ. The CDR3 sequence: CASSQGTDAYNEQFF. As DNA, the CDR3 is TGTGCCAGCAGCCAAGGAACCGACGCCTACAATGAGCAGTTCTTC.